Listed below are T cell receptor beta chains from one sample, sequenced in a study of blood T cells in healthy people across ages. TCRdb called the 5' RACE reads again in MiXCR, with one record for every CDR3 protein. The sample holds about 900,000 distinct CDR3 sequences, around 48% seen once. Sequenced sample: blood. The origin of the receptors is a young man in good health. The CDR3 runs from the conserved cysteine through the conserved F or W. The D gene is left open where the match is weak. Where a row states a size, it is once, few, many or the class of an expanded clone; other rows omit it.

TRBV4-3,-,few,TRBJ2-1,TGCGCCAGCAGCCAAGGGACCGCCCGAAAGCAGTTCTTC,CASSQGTARKQFF
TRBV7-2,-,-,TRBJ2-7,TGTGCCAGCAGCTCTGGGACCAGCGAGCAGTACTTC,CASSSGTSEQYF
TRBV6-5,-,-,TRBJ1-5,TGTGCCAGCAATCCTAGGCCAGGGAATCAGCCCCAGCATTTT,CASNPRPGNQPQHF
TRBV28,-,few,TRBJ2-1,TGTGCCAGCAGTTTAGAGGGGAACACCTACAATGAGCAGTTCTTC,CASSLEGNTYNEQFF
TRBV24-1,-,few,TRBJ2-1,TGTGCCACCAGCTCTCCAGGGGCCTTCTCCTACAATGAGCAGTTCTTC,CATSSPGAFSYNEQFF
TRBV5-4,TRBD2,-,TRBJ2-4,TGTGCCAGCAGCAGAGATAGCGGGGGGTCCCGTAACATTCAGTACTTC,CASSRDSGGSRNIQYF
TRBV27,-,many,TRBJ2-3,TGTGCCAGCAGGTGGATTCGAGGGGGGAGCACAGATACGCAGTATTTT,CASRWIRGGSTDTQYF
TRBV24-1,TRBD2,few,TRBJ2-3,TGTGCCACCAGTGATGCTAGCGGGCGAGGATCGGATACGCAGTATTTT,CATSDASGRGSDTQYF
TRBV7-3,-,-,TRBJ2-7,TGTGCCAGCAGCCAAGACGCCGGGACTGACCTGTACTTC,CASSQDAGTDLYF
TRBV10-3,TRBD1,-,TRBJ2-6,TGTGCCATCAGCCCCGGGGACAGGCCCTCTGGGGCCAACGTCCTGACTTTC,CAISPGDRPSGANVLTF
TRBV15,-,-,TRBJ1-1,TGTGCCACCACAGGCTGGAACACTGAAGCTTTCTTT,CATTGWNTEAFF
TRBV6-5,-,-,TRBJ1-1,TGTGCCAGCAGTCCTGCCGGGCACACTGAAGCTTTCTTT,CASSPAGHTEAFF
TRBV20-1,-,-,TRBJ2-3,TGCAGTGCTAGAGATAGGCTACAGGAGTCCACAGATACGCAGTATTTT,CSARDRLQESTDTQYF
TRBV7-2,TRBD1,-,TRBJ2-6,TGTGCCAGCAGCTCACTAGTAGGGACAGTTTACTCTGGGGCCAACGTCCTGACTTTC,CASSSLVGTVYSGANVLTF
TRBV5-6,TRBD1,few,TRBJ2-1,TGTGCCAGCAGCTTGAGTTTGATGGACAGGGCCTACAATGAGCAGTTCTTC,CASSLSLMDRAYNEQFF
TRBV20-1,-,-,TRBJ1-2,TGCAGTGCTAGAGATGACGTGGCTAACTATGGCTACACCTTC,CSARDDVANYGYTF
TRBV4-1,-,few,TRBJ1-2,TGCGCCAGCAGCCAAGTGTTCGCAGGGTTGGAGGGCTACACCTTC,CASSQVFAGLEGYTF
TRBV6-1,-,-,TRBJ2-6,TGTGCCAGCACCTGGGGCAGTCCAGGGGTACCCGGGGCCAACGTCCTGACTTTC,CASTWGSPGVPGANVLTF
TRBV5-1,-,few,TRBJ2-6,TGCGCCAGCAAGCAGGGGCCCAGCTCTGGGGCCAACGTCCTGACTTTC,CASKQGPSSGANVLTF
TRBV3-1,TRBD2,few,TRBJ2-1,TGTGCCAGCAGCCCGACTAGCGTTGGGGGGAATGAGCAGTTCTTC,CASSPTSVGGNEQFF
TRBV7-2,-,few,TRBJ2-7,TGTGCCAGCAGCCAAGGAAGGAAACGCGAGCAGTACTTC,CASSQGRKREQYF